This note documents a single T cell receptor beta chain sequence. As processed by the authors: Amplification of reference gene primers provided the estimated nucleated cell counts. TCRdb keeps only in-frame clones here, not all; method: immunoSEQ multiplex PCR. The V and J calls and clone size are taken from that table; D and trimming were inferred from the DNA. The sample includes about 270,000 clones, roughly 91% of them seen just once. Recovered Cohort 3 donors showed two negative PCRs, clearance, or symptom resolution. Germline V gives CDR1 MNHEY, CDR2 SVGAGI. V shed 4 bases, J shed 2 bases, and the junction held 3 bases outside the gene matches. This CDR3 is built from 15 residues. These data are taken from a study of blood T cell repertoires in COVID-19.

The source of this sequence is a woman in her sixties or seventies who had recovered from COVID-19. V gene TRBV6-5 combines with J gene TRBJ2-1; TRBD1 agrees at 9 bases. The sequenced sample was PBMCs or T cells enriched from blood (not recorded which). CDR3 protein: CASSFRTGAYNEQFF. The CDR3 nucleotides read TGTGCCAGCAGTTTCCGGACAGGGGCCTACAATGAGCAGTTCTTC.